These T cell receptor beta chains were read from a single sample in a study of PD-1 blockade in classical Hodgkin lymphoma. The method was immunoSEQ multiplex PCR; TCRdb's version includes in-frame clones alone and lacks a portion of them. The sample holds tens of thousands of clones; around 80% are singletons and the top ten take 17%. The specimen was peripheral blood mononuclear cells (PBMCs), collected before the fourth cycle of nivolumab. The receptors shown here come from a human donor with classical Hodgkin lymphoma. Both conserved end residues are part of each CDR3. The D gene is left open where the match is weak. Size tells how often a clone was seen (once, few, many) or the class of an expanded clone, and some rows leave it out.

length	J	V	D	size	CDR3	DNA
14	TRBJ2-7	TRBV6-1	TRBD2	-	CASSRLADSYEQYF	TGTGCCAGCAGTCGACTAGCGGACTCCTACGAGCAGTACTTC
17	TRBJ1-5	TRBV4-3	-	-	CASSQERRLTSNQPQHF	TGCGCCAGCAGCCAAGAGAGAAGGCTGACTAGCAATCAGCCCCAGCATTTT
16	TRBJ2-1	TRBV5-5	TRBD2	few	CASSDRLSGRANEQFF	TGTGCCAGCAGCGACCGACTCAGCGGGAGGGCGAATGAGCAGTTCTTC
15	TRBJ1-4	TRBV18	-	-	CASSPPGATNEKLFF	TGTGCCAGCTCACCACCGGGTGCAACTAATGAAAAACTGTTTTTT
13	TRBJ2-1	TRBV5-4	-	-	CASSQGIRNEQFF	TGTGCCAGCAGCCAGGGAATCCGCAATGAGCAGTTCTTC
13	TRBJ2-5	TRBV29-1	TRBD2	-	CSVGEAGDETQYF	TGCAGCGTTGGGGAAGCGGGAGACGAGACCCAGTACTTC
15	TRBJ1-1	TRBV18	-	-	CASSPLQQANTEAFF	TGTGCCAGCTCACCACTCCAACAGGCGAACACTGAAGCTTTCTTT
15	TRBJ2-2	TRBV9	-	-	CASSVGAMNTGELFF	TGTGCCAGCAGCGTAGGGGCGATGAACACCGGGGAGCTGTTTTTT
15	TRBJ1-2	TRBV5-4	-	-	CASSLAREGNYGYTF	TGTGCCAGCAGCTTGGCCCGAGAGGGTAACTATGGCTACACCTTC
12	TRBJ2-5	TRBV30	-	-	CAWSVQGETQYF	TGTGCCTGGAGTGTCCAGGGGGAGACCCAGTACTTC
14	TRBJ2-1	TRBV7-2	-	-	CASSPTGLFNEQFF	TGTGCCAGCAGCCCTACAGGGTTGTTCAATGAGCAGTTCTTC
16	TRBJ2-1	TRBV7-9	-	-	CASSLGGAAGYNEQFF	TGTGCCAGCAGCTTAGGTGGGGCGGCGGGGTACAATGAGCAGTTCTTC
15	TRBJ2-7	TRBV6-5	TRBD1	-	CASSYSGRGTYEQYF	TGTGCCAGCAGTTACTCGGGCAGGGGGACCTACGAGCAGTACTTC
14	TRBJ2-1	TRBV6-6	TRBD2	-	CASRGLVSYNEQFF	TGTGCCAGCAGGGGACTAGTTTCCTACAATGAGCAGTTCTTC
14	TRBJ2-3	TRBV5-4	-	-	CASSLVGGGDTQYF	TGTGCCAGCAGCTTGGTCGGCGGGGGCGATACGCAGTATTTT
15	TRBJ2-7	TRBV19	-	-	CASSPRGGQPYEQYF	TGTGCCAGTAGCCCTAGGGGCGGACAGCCATACGAGCAGTACTTC
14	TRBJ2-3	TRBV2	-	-	CASSENGYTDTQYF	TGTGCCAGCAGTGAGAACGGGTACACAGATACGCAGTATTTT
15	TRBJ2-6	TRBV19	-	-	CASNDHDSGANVLTF	TGTGCCAGTAATGATCACGACTCTGGGGCCAACGTCCTGACTTTC
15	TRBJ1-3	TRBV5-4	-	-	CASSFIGGTGNTIYF	TGTGCCAGCAGCTTCATTGGGGGTACTGGAAACACCATATATTTT
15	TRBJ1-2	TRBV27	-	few	CASRPIRQSPYGYTF	TGTGCCAGCAGACCTATTCGACAGTCCCCCTATGGCTACACCTTC
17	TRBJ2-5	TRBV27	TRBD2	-	CASSLNAASGRGETQYF	TGTGCCAGCAGTTTAAATGCGGCTAGCGGGAGGGGTGAGACCCAGTACTTC
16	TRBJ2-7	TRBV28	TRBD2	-	CASSSPSGTSLYEQYF	TGTGCCAGCAGTTCCCCCTCCGGGACTAGCCTCTACGAGCAGTACTTC
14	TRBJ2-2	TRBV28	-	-	CASSQGVNTGELFF	TGTGCCAGCAGTCAAGGGGTAAACACCGGGGAGCTGTTTTTT
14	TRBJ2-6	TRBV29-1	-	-	CSFSLGPGANVLTF	TGCAGCTTTAGTCTGGGTCCCGGGGCCAACGTCCTGACTTTC
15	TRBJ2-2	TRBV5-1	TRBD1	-	CASSLVRGRTGELFF	TGCGCCAGCAGCTTGGTCAGGGGGCGAACCGGGGAGCTGTTTTTT
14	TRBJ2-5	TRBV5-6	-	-	CASSLPSIQETQYF	TGTGCCAGCAGCTTGCCCAGCATACAAGAGACCCAGTACTTC
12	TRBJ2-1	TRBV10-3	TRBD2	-	CAIGTSGGEQFF	TGTGCCATCGGGACTAGCGGGGGGGAGCAGTTCTTC
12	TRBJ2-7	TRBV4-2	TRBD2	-	CASSHLGGRQYF	TGTGCCAGCAGCCACTTGGGGGGGAGGCAGTACTTC